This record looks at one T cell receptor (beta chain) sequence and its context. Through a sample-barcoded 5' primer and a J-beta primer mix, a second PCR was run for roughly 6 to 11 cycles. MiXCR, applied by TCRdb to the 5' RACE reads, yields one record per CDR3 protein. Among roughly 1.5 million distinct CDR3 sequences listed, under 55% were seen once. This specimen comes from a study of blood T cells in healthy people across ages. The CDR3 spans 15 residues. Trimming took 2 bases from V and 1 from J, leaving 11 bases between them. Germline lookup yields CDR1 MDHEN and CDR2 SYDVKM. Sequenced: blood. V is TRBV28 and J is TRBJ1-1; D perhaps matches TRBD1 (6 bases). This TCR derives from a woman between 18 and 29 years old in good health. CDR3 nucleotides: TGTGCCAGCAGTTTAGGCGGGGGGCCGAACACTGAAGCTTTCTTT. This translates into CASSLGGGPNTEAFF.